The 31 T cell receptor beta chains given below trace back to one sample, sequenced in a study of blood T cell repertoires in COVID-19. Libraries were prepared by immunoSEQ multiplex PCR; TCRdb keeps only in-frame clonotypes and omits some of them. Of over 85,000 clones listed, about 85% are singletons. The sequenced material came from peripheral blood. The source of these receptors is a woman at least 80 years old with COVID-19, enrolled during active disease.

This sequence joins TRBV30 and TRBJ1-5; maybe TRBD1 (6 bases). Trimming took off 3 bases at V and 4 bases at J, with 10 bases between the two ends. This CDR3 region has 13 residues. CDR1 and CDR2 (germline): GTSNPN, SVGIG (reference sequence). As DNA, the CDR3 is TGTGCCTGGAGCACAGGGAAGAATCAGCCCCAGCATTTT. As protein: CAWSTGKNQPQHF.

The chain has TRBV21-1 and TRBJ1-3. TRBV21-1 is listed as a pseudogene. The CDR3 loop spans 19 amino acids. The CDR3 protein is CASSKALSCGADSGNTIYF. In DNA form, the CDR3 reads TGTGCCAGCAGCAAAGCGCTTTCTTGTGGTGCGGACTCTGGAAACACCATATATTTT.

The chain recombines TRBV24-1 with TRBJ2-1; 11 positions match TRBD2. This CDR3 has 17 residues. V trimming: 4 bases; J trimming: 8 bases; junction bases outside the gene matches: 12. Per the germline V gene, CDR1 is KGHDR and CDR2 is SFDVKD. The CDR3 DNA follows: TGTGCCACCAGTGACCCATCCCCTAGCGGGAGGAGGTATGAGCAGTTCTTC. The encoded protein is CATSDPSPSGRRYEQFF.

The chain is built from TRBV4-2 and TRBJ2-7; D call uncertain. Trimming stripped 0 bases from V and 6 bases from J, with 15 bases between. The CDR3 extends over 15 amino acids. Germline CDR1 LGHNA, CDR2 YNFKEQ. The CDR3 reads CASSQELDLGGEQYF. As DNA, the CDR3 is TGTGCCAGCAGCCAAGAGTTAGATTTAGGCGGCGAGCAGTACTTC.

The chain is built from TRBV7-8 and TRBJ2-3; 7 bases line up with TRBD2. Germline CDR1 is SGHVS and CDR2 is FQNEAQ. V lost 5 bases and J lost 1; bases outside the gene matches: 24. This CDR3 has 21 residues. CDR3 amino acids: CASSPVGAGRLGLRGTDTQYF. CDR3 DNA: TGTGCCAGCAGCCCCGTCGGGGCAGGAAGGTTGGGACTAAGGGGCACAGATACGCAGTATTTT.

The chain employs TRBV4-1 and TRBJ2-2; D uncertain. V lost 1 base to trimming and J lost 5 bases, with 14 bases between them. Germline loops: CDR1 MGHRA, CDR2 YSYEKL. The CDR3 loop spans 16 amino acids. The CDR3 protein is CASSQVIADPTGELFF. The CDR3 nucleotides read TGCGCCAGCAGCCAAGTTATTGCAGATCCTACCGGGGAGCTGTTTTTT.

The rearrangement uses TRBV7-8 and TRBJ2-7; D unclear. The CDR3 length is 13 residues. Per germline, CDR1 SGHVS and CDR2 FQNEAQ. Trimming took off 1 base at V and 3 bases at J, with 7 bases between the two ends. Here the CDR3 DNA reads TGTGCCAGCAGCTTAGGACTTGACTACGAGCAGTACTTC. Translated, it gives CASSLGLDYEQYF.

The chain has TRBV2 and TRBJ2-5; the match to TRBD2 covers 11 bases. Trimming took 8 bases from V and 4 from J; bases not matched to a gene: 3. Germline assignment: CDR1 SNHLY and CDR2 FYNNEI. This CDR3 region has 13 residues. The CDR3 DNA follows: TGTGCCAGCGGGACTAGCGGCTTAGAGACCCAGTACTTC. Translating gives CASGTSGLETQYF.

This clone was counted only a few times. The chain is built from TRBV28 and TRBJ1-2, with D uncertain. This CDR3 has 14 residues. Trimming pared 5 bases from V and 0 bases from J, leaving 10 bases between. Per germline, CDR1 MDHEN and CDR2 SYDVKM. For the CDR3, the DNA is TGTGCCAGCAGTCTCCTGGACTCTAACTATGGCTACACCTTC. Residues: CASSLLDSNYGYTF.

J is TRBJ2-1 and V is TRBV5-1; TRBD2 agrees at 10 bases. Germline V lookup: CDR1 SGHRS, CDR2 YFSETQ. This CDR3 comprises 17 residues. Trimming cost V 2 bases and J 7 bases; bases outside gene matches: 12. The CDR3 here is CASSFSMLAGAENEQFF. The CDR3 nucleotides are TGCGCCAGCAGCTTCTCTATGCTAGCGGGAGCGGAAAATGAGCAGTTCTTC.

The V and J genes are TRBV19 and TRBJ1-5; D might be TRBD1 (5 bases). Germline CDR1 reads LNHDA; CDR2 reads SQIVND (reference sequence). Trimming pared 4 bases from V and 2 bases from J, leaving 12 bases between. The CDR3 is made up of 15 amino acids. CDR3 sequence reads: CASSRVWGGNQPQHF. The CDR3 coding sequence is TGTGCCAGTAGTAGGGTCTGGGGGGGCAATCAGCCCCAGCATTTT.

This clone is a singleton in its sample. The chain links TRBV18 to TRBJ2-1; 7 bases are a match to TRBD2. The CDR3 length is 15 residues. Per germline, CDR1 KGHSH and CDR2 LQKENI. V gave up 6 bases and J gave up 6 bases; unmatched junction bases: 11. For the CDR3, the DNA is TGTGCCAGCTCCCGGACTAGTCCATTCGGCAATGAGCAGTTCTTC. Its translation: CASSRTSPFGNEQFF.

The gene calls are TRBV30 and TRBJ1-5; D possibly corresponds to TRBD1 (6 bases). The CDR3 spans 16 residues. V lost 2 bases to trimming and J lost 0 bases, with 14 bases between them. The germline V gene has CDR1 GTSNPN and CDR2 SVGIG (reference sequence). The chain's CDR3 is CAWSQGGGYSNQPQHF. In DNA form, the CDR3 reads TGTGCCTGGAGTCAAGGGGGGGGGTATAGCAATCAGCCCCAGCATTTT.

The CDR3 region has the DNA TGTGCCAGCACCTCGGGGGAGACCCAGTACTTC. Translation: CASTSGETQYF. The chain has TRBV6-5 and TRBJ2-5, with a tentative D call TRBD2 (5 bases). CDR3 length: 11 residues. The germline gives CDR1 MNHEY, CDR2 SVGAGI. The V and J ends lost 7 bases and 5 bases respectively, with 8 bases between them.

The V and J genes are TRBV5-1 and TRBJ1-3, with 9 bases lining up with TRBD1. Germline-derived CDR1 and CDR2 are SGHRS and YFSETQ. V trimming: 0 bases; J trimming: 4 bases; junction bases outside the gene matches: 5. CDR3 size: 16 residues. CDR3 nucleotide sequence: TGCGCCAGCAGCTTGGATGGACAGGGGTCCGGAAACACCATATATTTT. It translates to CASSLDGQGSGNTIYF.

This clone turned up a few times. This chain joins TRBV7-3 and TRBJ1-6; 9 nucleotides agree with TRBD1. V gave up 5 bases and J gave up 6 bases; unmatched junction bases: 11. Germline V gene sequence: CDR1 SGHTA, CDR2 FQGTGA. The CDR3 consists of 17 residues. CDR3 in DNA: TGTGCCAGCAGCCGCTTTCCCGGACAGGGGATTAATTCACCCCTCCACTTT. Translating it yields CASSRFPGQGINSPLHF.

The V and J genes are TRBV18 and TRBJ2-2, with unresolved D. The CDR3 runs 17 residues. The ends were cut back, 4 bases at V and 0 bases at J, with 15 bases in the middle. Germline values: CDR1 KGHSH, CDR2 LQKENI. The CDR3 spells CASSRNTKGSNTGELFF. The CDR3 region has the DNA TGTGCCAGCTCACGGAACACTAAAGGATCGAACACCGGGGAGCTGTTTTTT. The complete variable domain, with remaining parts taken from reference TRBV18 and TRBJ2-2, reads NAGVMQNPRHLVRRRGQEARLRCSPMKGHSHVYWYRQLPEEGLKFMVYLQKENIIDESGMPKERFSAEFPKEGPSILRIQQVVRGDSAAYFCASSRNTKGSNTGELFFGEGSRLTVL.

CDR3 sequence (DNA): TGTGCCAGCAGCTTATGGGGCGGCCACGAGCAGTACTTC. It yields the protein CASSLWGGHEQYF. V and J are TRBV7-3 and TRBJ2-7; maybe TRBD1 (5 bases). Germline V gene data show CDR1 as SGHTA and CDR2 as FQGTGA. Trimming left V 2 bases short and J 5 bases short, with 10 bases between. The CDR3 runs to 13 residues.

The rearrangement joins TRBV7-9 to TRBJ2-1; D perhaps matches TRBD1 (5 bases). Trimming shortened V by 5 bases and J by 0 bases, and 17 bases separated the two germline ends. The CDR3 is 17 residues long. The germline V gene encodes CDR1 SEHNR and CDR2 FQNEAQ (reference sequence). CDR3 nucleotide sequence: TGTGCCAGCAGCCCGATGCAGGGTAGAAGCTCCTACAATGAGCAGTTCTTC. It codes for CASSPMQGRSSYNEQFF.

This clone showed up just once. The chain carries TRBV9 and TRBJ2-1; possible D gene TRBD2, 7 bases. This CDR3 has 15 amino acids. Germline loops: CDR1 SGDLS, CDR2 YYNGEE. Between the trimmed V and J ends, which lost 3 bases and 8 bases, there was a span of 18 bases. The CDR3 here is CASSAQQGGAHEQFF. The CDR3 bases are TGTGCCAGCAGCGCCCAACAGGGAGGGGCCCATGAGCAGTTCTTC. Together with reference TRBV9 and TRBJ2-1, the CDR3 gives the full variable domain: DSGVTQTPKHLITATGQRVTLRCSPRSGDLSVYWYQQSLDQGLQFLIQYYNGEERAKGNILERFSAQQFPDLHSELNLSSLELGDSALYFCASSAQQGGAHEQFFGPGTRLTVL.

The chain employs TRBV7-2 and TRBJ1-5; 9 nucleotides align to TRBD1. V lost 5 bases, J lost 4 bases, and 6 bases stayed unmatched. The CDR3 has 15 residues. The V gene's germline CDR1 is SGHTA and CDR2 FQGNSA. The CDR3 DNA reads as TGTGCCAGCAGCATAACAGGGGGCGTGAATCAGCCCCAGCATTTT. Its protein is CASSITGGVNQPQHF.

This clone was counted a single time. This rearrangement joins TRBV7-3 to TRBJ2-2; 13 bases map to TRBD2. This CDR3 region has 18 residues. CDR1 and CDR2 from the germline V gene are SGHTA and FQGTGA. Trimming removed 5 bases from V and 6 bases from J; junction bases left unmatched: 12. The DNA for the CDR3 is TGTGCCAGCAGCCCGCGGACTAGCGGGAGCTTCCCCCCCGGGGAGCTGTTTTTT. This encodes CASSPRTSGSFPPGELFF. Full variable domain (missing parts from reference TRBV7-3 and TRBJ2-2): GAGVSQTPSNKVTEKGKYVELRCDPISGHTALYWYRQSLGQGPEFLIYFQGTGAADDSGLPNDRFFAVRPEGSVSTLKIQRTERGDSAVYLCASSPRTSGSFPPGELFFGEGSRLTVL.

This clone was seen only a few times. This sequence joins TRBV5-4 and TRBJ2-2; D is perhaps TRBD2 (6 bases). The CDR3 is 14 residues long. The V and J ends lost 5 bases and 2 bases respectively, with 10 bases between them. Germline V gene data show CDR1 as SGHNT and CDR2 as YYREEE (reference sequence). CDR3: CASRGRPNTGELFF. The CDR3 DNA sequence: TGTGCCAGCAGGGGGAGGCCTAACACCGGGGAGCTGTTTTTT.

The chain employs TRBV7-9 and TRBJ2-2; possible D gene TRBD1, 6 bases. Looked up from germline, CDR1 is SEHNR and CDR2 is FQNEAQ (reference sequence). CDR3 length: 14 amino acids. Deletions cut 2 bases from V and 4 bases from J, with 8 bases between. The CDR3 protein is CASSLWGRTGELFF. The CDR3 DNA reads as TGTGCCAGCAGCTTATGGGGGCGCACCGGGGAGCTGTTTTTT.

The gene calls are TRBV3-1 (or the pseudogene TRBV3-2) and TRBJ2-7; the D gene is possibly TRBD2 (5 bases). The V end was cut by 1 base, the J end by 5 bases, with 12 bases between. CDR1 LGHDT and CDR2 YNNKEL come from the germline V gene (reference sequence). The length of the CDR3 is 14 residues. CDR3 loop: CASSQGRSGNEQYF. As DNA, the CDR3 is TGTGCCAGCAGCCAAGGGAGGTCCGGCAACGAGCAGTACTTC.

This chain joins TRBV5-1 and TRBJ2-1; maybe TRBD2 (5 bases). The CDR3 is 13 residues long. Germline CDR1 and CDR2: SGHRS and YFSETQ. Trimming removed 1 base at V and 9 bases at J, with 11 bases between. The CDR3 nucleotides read TGCGCCAGCAGCTTGATCGGGGTTGGTGAGCAGTTCTTC. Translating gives CASSLIGVGEQFF. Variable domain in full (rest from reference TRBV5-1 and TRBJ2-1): KAGVTQTPRYLIKTRGQQVTLSCSPISGHRSVSWYQQTPGQGLQFLFEYFSETQRNKGNFPGRFSGRQFSNSRSEMNVSTLELGDSALYLCASSLIGVGEQFFGPGTRLTVL.

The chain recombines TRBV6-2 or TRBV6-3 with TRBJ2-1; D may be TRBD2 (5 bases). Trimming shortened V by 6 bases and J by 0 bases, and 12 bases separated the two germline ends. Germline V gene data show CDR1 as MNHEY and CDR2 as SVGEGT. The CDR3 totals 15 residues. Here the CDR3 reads CASSGLSSSYNEQFF. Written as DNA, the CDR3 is TGTGCCAGCAGCGGACTGTCTAGCTCCTACAATGAGCAGTTCTTC.

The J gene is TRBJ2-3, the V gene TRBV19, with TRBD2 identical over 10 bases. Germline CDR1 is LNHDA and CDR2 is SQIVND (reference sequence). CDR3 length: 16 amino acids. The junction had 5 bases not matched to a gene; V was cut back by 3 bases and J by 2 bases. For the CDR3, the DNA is TGTGCCAGTAGTATGTCACTAGCGGGATCCACAGATACGCAGTATTTT. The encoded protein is CASSMSLAGSTDTQYF.

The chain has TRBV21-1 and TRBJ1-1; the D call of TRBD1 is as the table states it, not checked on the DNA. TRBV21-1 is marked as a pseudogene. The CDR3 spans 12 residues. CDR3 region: CASGQFDTEAFF. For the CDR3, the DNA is TGTGCCAGTGGACAATTTGACACTGAAGCTTTCTTT.

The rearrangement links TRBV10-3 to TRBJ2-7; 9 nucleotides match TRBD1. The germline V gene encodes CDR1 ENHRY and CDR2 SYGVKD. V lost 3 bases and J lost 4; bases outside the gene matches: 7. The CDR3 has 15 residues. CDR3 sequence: CAISDPGQGKYEQYF. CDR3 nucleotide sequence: TGTGCCATCAGTGACCCCGGACAGGGGAAATACGAGCAGTACTTC.

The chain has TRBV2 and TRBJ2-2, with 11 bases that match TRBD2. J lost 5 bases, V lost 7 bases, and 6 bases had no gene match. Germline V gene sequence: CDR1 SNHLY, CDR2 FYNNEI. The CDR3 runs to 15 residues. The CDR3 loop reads CASNLGLAETGELFF. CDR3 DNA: TGTGCCAGCAATTTGGGACTAGCGGAGACCGGGGAGCTGTTTTTT.